A selection of T cell receptor beta chains follows, all from one sample in a study of T cells after posttransplantation cyclophosphamide. Method: immunoSEQ multiplex PCR; TCRdb's copy keeps in-frame clones and lacks some. The repertoire holds about 4,700 clones, with 80% as singletons. The sequences come from PBMCs, collected after allogeneic stem cell transplant with posttransplant cyclophosphamide. Every receptor here comes from a male patient in his 50s who received an allogeneic stem cell transplant from a related donor and was CMV-positive. Some of the T cells might come from the graft donor. Each CDR3 is given with its conserved first and last residue. A D gene is named only where the DNA matches it firmly. Size is omitted from some rows. Given values are once, few, many or a class for expanded clones.

TRBV9,-,-,TRBJ2-3,CASSIRDTGSTDTQYF,TGTGCCAGCAGCATTCGGGACACCGGTAGCACAGATACGCAGTATTTT
TRBV27,TRBD1,-,TRBJ1-5,CASSLLQGGQPQHF,TGTGCTAGCAGTTTACTTCAGGGGGGCCAGCCCCAGCATTTT
TRBV19,-,-,TRBJ2-3,CASSSPRGLLNTDTQYF,TGTGCCAGTAGCTCGCCTCGGGGATTGCTTAACACAGATACGCAGTATTTT
TRBV7-9,-,-,TRBJ2-3,CASSLAGRADTQYF,TGTGCCAGCAGCTTAGCAGGGCGGGCAGATACGCAGTATTTT
TRBV7-2,-,few,TRBJ2-5,CASSLVGAAETQYF,TGTGCCAGCAGCTTAGTGGGGGCGGCAGAGACCCAGTACTTC
TRBV18,-,-,TRBJ1-2,CASSPGQFGYGYTF,TGTGCCAGCTCACCAGGGCAATTTGGGTATGGCTACACCTTC
TRBV18,-,-,TRBJ1-4,CASSPLSPSGMGEKLFF,TGTGCCAGCTCACCCTTGAGCCCTTCAGGGATGGGTGAAAAACTGTTTTTT
TRBV19,-,few,TRBJ2-3,CASSIYPSRRGTDTQYF,TGTGCCAGTAGTATATACCCAAGCCGGAGAGGCACAGATACGCAGTATTTT
TRBV5-1,TRBD2,-,TRBJ2-7,CASSLRTSGTCEQYF,TGCGCCAGCAGCTTGAGGACTAGCGGGACCTGCGAGCAGTACTTC
TRBV7-2,-,-,TRBJ1-5,CASSPGGGTNQPQHF,TGTGCCAGCAGCCCCGGGGGGGGAACCAATCAGCCCCAGCATTTT
TRBV29-1,-,-,TRBJ1-1,CSVGALTGTISFF,TGCAGCGTTGGGGCCTTAACAGGGACCATATCTTTCTTT
TRBV29-1,-,-,TRBJ2-1,CSSFPRSYNEQFF,TGCAGCTCCTTTCCCCGCTCCTACAATGAGCAGTTCTTC
TRBV9,-,-,TRBJ2-2,CASRASAGELFF,TGTGCCAGCAGGGCTAGCGCCGGGGAGCTGTTTTTT
TRBV6-5,-,-,TRBJ2-7,CASSYSSWGVYEQYF,TGTGCCAGCAGTTACTCGAGCTGGGGCGTCTACGAGCAGTACTTC
TRBV4-1,TRBD2,-,TRBJ2-1,CASSPREGGEVSSYNEQFF,TGCGCCAGCAGCCCGCGGGAGGGGGGAGAGGTAAGCTCCTACAATGAGCAGTTCTTC
TRBV7-8,TRBD2,few,TRBJ2-1,CASSLSTGLAVGGQFF,TGTGCCAGCAGCTTATCTACGGGACTAGCAGTTGGTGGGCAGTTCTTC
TRBV9,TRBD1,-,TRBJ1-3,CASSVGQGPGNTIYF,TGTGCCAGCAGCGTAGGACAGGGCCCCGGAAACACCATATATTTT
TRBV19,TRBD1,-,TRBJ1-6,CASSDRVAYNSPLHF,TGTGCCAGTTCGGACAGGGTGGCCTATAATTCACCCCTCCACTTT
TRBV2,TRBD1,-,TRBJ1-1,CASVKTGVSEAFF,TGTGCCAGCGTAAAAACAGGGGTGTCTGAAGCTTTCTTT
TRBV5-6,-,-,TRBJ2-3,CASSVGGAWTDTQYF,TGTGCCAGCAGCGTGGGCGGGGCCTGGACAGATACGCAGTATTTT
TRBV21-1,-,-,TRBJ1-5,CASSKNDACFWDRVHQPQHF,TGTGCCAGCAGCAAGAATGATGCGTGCTTCTGGGACAGGGTGCATCAGCCCCAGCATTTT
TRBV7-7,-,-,TRBJ2-3,CASSLVPGFKDTQYF,TGTGCTAGCAGCTTAGTTCCGGGTTTTAAGGATACGCAGTATTTT
TRBV9,-,once,TRBJ1-1,CASSLQGGTEAFF,TGTGCCAGCAGCTTGCAGGGAGGGACTGAAGCTTTCTTT
TRBV28,-,-,TRBJ1-5,CATRVHWGRGNQPQHF,TGTGCCACCCGAGTCCATTGGGGGAGGGGCAATCAGCCCCAGCATTTT
TRBV10-1,TRBD1,-,TRBJ1-3,CASSNDRGAAFAGNTIYF,TGCGCCAGCAGTAATGACAGGGGGGCTGCGTTCGCTGGAAACACCATATATTTT
TRBV5-1,-,few,TRBJ2-2,CASSFRAITTPNTGELFF,TGCGCCAGCAGCTTTCGAGCGATTACGACCCCGAACACCGGGGAGCTGTTTTTT
TRBV9,-,-,TRBJ2-6,CASSPSRVGANVLTF,TGTGCCAGCAGCCCCTCCAGGGTTGGGGCCAACGTCCTGACTTTC
TRBV11-2,-,-,TRBJ1-2,CASSQGGNKVF,TGTGCCAGCAGCCAAGGAGGGAACAAGGTCTTC
TRBV25-1,-,-,TRBJ1-1,CASSRGGGVNTEAFF,TGTGCCAGCAGTCGCGGAGGAGGGGTGAACACTGAAGCTTTCTTT
TRBV5-1,TRBD2,once,TRBJ2-7,CASSSSGRGFYEQYF,TGCGCCAGCAGCAGCAGCGGGAGGGGGTTCTACGAGCAGTACTTC
TRBV7-9,TRBD1,once,TRBJ1-2,CASSSTGSKGYTF,TGTGCCAGCAGCTCGACAGGGTCGAAGGGCTACACCTTC
TRBV11-1,-,-,TRBJ2-1,CASSQNRYEQFF,TGTGCCAGCAGCCAAAACAGGTACGAGCAGTTCTTC
TRBV18,TRBD1,-,TRBJ2-1,CASSLLGQGNVHEQFF,TGTGCCAGCTCCCTATTGGGACAGGGGAATGTACATGAGCAGTTCTTC
TRBV2,TRBD1,-,TRBJ1-6,CASSLDRGNSPLHF,TGTGCCAGCAGTCTGGACAGGGGTAATTCACCCCTCCACTTT
TRBV19,TRBD1,few,TRBJ2-1,CASSIFGQGNNEQFF,TGTGCCAGTAGTATTTTCGGACAGGGGAACAATGAGCAGTTCTTC
TRBV5-5,TRBD2,-,TRBJ2-4,CASSFPSGTVYNIQYF,TGTGCCAGCAGCTTCCCTAGCGGGACGGTATATAACATTCAGTACTTC
TRBV12-5,TRBD1,-,TRBJ2-7,CASGLGLGTDYEQYF,TGTGCTAGTGGTTTGGGCCTCGGGACAGACTACGAGCAGTACTTC
TRBV6-1,-,-,TRBJ1-1,CASRRTQNTEAFF,TGTGCCAGCAGACGGACACAGAACACTGAAGCTTTCTTT
TRBV7-2,-,-,TRBJ1-3,CASSLMAPYSGNTIYF,TGTGCCAGCAGCTTAATGGCACCTTACTCTGGAAACACCATATATTTT
TRBV10-2,-,-,TRBJ2-1,CASSESIGGLGADEQFF,TGCGCCAGCAGTGAGTCGATTGGTGGCTTGGGGGCTGATGAGCAGTTCTTC
TRBV5-1,-,-,TRBJ1-6,CASSLAVAENSPLHF,TGCGCCAGCAGCTTGGCCGTGGCAGAAAATTCACCCCTCCACTTT
TRBV5-1,TRBD2,-,TRBJ2-7,CASSLREAREQYF,TGCGCCAGCAGCCTCCGGGAGGCCCGCGAGCAGTACTTC
TRBV19,-,-,TRBJ2-2,CASSIDRGADTGELFF,TGTGCCAGTAGTATAGATAGAGGCGCCGACACCGGGGAGCTGTTTTTT
TRBV10-3,-,-,TRBJ2-1,CAISEPGEPEQFF,TGTGCCATCAGTGAGCCAGGGGAACCTGAGCAGTTCTTC
TRBV30,TRBD1,-,TRBJ1-1,CAWSVSETGRRTEAFF,TGTGCCTGGAGTGTTTCCGAGACAGGGCGTAGAACTGAAGCTTTCTTT
TRBV19,TRBD2,-,TRBJ2-7,CATTRSGSPYEQYF,TGTGCCACCACCCGTAGCGGGAGCCCCTACGAGCAGTACTTC
TRBV7-2,-,-,TRBJ2-1,CASSLSRAGRNEQFF,TGTGCCAGCAGCTTATCTAGGGCAGGGCGGAATGAGCAGTTCTTC
TRBV7-9,TRBD2,-,TRBJ2-1,CASSFSSGNYNEQFF,TGTGCCAGCAGCTTCTCTAGCGGGAACTACAATGAGCAGTTCTTC
TRBV29-1,-,once,TRBJ1-1,CSVEVAQEAFF,TGCAGCGTTGAAGTGGCACAAGAAGCTTTCTTT
TRBV4-1,TRBD2,-,TRBJ2-2,CASSQGASGVYTGELFF,TGCGCCAGCAGCCAAGGAGCCAGCGGGGTTTACACCGGGGAGCTGTTTTTT
TRBV7-9,TRBD2,-,TRBJ2-1,CASSPTSGSYNEQFF,TGTGCCAGCAGTCCCACTAGCGGCTCCTACAATGAGCAGTTCTTC
TRBV5-4,TRBD2,few,TRBJ2-7,CASSPLAGASYEQYF,TGTGCCAGCAGCCCACTAGCGGGGGCATCCTACGAGCAGTACTTC
TRBV5-8,TRBD2,-,TRBJ2-1,CASSLARGGLSYNEQFF,TGTGCCAGCAGCTTGGCCCGGGGGGGCCTTTCCTACAATGAGCAGTTCTTC
TRBV28,TRBD1,-,TRBJ2-3,CASTIQGASTDTQYF,TGTGCCAGCACCATACAGGGGGCCAGCACAGATACGCAGTATTTT
TRBV30,-,-,TRBJ1-3,CAWSRYAASGNTIYF,TGTGCCTGGAGTAGATACGCGGCCTCTGGAAACACCATATATTTT
TRBV7-9,TRBD2,-,TRBJ2-5,CASRGGNHVQETQYF,TGTGCCAGCAGGGGGGGGAATCACGTCCAAGAGACCCAGTACTTC
TRBV19,TRBD1,-,TRBJ1-1,CASSMGQGNTEAFF,TGTGCCAGTAGTATGGGACAGGGGAACACTGAAGCTTTCTTT